The sample holds many counts of the clone carrying this T cell receptor beta chain. Its specificity is not known. TCRdb reprocessed the 5' RACE reads via MiXCR and lists one record per CDR3 protein. In the table there are about 32,000 distinct CDR3 sequences, more than 10% of which are singletons. The sample comes from a study of neurological immune-mediated disorders. Trimming took off 7 bases at V and 2 bases at J, with 17 bases between the two ends. Germline values: CDR1 MNHEY, CDR2 SVGAGI. The CDR3 covers 15 residues. Study-wide points: The most TCR clonal expansion was seen in HTLV-1-associated myelopathy, and the least was seen in multiple sclerosis, which fell below healthy controls. None of the CDR3 amino acid sequences in expanded clones turned up in more than one subject, which points to private repertoires in all groups.

Time point: technical triplicate 2. Sequencing used CD4+ T cells from blood. V and J are TRBV6-5 and TRBJ1-2; D not resolved. The sequence was obtained from a female donor with HTLV-1-associated myelopathy (HAM/TSP). The CDR3, as DNA: TGTGCCAGCAATACCCTGGACCGTCCGAACTATGGCTACACCTTC. Its translation: CASNTLDRPNYGYTF.